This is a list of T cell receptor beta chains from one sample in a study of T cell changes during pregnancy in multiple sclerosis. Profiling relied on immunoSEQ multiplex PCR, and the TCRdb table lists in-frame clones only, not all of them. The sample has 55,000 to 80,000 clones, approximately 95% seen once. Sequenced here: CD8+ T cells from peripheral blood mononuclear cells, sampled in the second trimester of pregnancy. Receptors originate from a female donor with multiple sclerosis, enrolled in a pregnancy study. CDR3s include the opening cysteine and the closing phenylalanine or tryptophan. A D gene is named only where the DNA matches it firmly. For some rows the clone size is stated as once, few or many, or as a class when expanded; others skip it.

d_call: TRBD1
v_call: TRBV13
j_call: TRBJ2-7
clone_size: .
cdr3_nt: TGTGCCAGCAGCTTCCGGACAGGCCTATCCTACGAGCAGTACTTC
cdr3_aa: CASSFRTGLSYEQYF

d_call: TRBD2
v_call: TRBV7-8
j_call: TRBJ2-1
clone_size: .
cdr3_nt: TGTGCCAGCAGCCCTCCTAGCGGGAGTCAGGATGAGCAGTTCTTC
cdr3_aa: CASSPPSGSQDEQFF

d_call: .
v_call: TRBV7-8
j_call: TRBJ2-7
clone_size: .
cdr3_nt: TGTGCCAGCAGCTTAGTTGACAGGAGCTCCTACGAGCAGTACTTC
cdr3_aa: CASSLVDRSSYEQYF

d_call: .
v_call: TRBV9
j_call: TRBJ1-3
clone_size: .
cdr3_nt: TGTGCCAGCAGCGTAGCCCCCGAGAGCTCTGGAAACACCATATATTTT
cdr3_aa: CASSVAPESSGNTIYF

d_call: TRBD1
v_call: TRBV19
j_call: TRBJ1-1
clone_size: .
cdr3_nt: TGTGCCAGTAGCAGGGGGATGAACACTGAAGCTTTCTTT
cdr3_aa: CASSRGMNTEAFF

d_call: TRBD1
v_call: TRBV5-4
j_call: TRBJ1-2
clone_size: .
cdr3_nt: TGTGCCAGCAGCTCGGATTTGACAGGGGGCTTAGGCTACACCTTC
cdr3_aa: CASSSDLTGGLGYTF

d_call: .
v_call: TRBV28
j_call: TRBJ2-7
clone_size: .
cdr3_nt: TGTGCCAGCGCGTCGGACAGTGGCCCCTACGAGCAGTACTTC
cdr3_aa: CASASDSGPYEQYF

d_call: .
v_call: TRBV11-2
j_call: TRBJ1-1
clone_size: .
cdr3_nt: TGTGCCAGCAGCCCACTCGTCGCTTTCTTT
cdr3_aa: CASSPLVAFF

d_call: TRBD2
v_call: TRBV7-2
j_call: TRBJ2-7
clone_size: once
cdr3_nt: TGTGCCAGCAGCTTAGGAACTAGCGGGGGCTACGAGCAGTACTTC
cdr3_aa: CASSLGTSGGYEQYF

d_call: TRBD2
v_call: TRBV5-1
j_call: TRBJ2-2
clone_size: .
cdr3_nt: TGCGCCAGCAGCTTGGATTTGGGGACTAGCGCGGCCGGGGAGCTGTTTTTT
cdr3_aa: CASSLDLGTSAAGELFF

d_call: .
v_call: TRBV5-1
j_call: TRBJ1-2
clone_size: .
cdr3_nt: TGCGCCAGCAGCCCCGGAGCAGGCTACACCTTC
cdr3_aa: CASSPGAGYTF

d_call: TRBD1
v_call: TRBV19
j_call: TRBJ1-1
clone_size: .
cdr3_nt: TGTGCCAGTAGTATAGGCGGGACAGCACTGAACACTGAAGCTTTCTTT
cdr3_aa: CASSIGGTALNTEAFF

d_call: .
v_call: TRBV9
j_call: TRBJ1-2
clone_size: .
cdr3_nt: TGTGCCAGCACCCTAGAGGGGACTCGAGGCGGCTACACCTTC
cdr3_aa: CASTLEGTRGGYTF

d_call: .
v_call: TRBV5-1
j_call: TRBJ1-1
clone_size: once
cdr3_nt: TGCGCCAGCAGCTTGGACCCGGGCGGGACTGAAGCTTTCTTT
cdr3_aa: CASSLDPGGTEAFF

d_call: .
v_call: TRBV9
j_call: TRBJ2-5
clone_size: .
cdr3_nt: TGTGCCAGCAGCGTAGGCGGAGAGCGAACGGAGACCCAGTACTTC
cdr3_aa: CASSVGGERTETQYF

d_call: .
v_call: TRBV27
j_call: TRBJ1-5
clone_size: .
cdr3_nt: TGTGCCAGCAGCGGACAGACTCCTCTCCATCAGCCCCAGCATTTT
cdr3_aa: CASSGQTPLHQPQHF

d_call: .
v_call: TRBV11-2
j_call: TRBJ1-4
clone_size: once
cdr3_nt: TGTGCCAGCAGCTTAGGAGAGGGAGAAAAACTGTTTTTT
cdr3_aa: CASSLGEGEKLFF

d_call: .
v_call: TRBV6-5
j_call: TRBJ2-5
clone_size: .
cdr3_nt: TGTGCCAGCAGTCTCGCACCTAATCAAGAGACCCAGTACTTC
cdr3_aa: CASSLAPNQETQYF

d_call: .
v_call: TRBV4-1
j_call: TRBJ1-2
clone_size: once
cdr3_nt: TGCGCCAGCAGCCAAGGAGAATCTAACTATGGCTACACCTTC
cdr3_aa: CASSQGESNYGYTF

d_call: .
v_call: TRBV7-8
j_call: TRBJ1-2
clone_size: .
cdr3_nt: TGTGCCAGCAGCTTAGGTCTTAACTATGGCTACACCTTC
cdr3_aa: CASSLGLNYGYTF

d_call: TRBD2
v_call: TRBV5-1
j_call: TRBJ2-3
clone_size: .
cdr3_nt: TGCGCCAGCAGCTTCCCGGGAGGGCCCTCAAGTACTCCCTCGGATACGCAGTATTTT
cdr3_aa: CASSFPGGPSSTPSDTQYF

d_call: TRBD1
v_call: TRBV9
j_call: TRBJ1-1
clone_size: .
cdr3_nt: TGTGCCAGTGGCTCCCCGGGGACAGGGTCCGGATCTTTCTTT
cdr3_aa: CASGSPGTGSGSFF

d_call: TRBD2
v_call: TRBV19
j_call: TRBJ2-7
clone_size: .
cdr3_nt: TGTGCCAGTAGTATAGGAGGACGGAGCGGGAGCTACGAGCAGTACTTC
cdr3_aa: CASSIGGRSGSYEQYF

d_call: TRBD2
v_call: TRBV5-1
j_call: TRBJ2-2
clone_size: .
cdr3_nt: TGCGCCAGCAGCTTGCGGGCCCTAGCGGGACCCTCCGGAGAGCTGTTTTTT
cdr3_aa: CASSLRALAGPSGELFF

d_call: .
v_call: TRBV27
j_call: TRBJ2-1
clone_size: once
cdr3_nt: TGTGCCAGCAGTAGCGGATTGCGCTACAATGAGCAGTTCTTC
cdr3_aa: CASSSGLRYNEQFF

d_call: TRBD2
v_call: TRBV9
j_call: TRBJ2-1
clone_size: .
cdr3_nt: TGTGCCAGCAGCGTATGGGGACTAGCGGGAGACAATGAGCAGTTCTTC
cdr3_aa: CASSVWGLAGDNEQFF

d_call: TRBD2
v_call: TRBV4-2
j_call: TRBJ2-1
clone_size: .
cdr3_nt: TGTGCCAGCAGCCAAGAGGGCGCGGCTAGCGGGAGTGAGCAGTTCTTC
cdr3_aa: CASSQEGAASGSEQFF

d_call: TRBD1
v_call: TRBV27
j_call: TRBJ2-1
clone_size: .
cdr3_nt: TGTGCCAGCAGTTTACAGGGGGCCGATAATGAGCAGTTCTTC
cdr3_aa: CASSLQGADNEQFF

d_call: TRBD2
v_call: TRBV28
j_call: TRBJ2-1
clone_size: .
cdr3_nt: TGTGCCAGCAGTTCCCCGGCTAGCGGGGCCGACTCCTACAATGAGCAGTTCTTC
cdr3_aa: CASSSPASGADSYNEQFF

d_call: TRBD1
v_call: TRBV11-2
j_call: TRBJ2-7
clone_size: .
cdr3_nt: TGTGCCAGCAGCGCCCTAGACAGGGCGGGCGAGCAGTACTTC
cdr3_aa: CASSALDRAGEQYF

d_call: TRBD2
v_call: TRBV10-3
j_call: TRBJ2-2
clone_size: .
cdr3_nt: TGTGCCATCAGCGAGCGGGAGGGCCCAACCGGGGAGCTGTTTTTT
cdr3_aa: CAISEREGPTGELFF

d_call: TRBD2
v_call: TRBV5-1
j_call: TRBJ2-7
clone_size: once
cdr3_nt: TGCGCCAGCGGGAACGCGGGACTAGCGGGAGGTCTCGCCTACGAGCAGTACTTC
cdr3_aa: CASGNAGLAGGLAYEQYF

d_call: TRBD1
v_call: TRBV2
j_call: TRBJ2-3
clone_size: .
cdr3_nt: TGTGCCAGCGAACAGGGGGGCGCAGATACGCAGTATTTT
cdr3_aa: CASEQGGADTQYF

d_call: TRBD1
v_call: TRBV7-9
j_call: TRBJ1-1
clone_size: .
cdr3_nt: TGTGCCAGCAGCTTAGAATTCGGGACAGGGAGAGACACTGAAGCTTTCTTT
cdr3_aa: CASSLEFGTGRDTEAFF